The 28 T cell receptor beta chains in this list originate from one sample, sequenced in a study of blood T cells in healthy people across ages. It was with a sample-barcoded 5' primer and a J-beta primer mix that a second PCR of about 6 to 12 cycles was run. TCRdb ran MiXCR on the 5' RACE reads and lists one entry per CDR3 protein. The sample holds around 1.7 million distinct CDR3 sequences, 28% seen once. Specimen: blood. These receptors came from a woman aged 30 to 39 in good health.

This clonotype was seen more than once but under ten times. This chain links TRBV7-6 with TRBJ1-3, with a weak D call TRBD1 (5 bases). Trimming took off 6 bases at V and 2 bases at J, with 23 bases between the two ends. Germline CDR1 SGHVS, CDR2 FNYEAQ. CDR3 length: 18 amino acids. CDR3: CASSSYHPGRETGNTIYF. For the CDR3, the DNA is TGTGCCAGCAGTTCTTATCACCCGGGACGGGAGACTGGAAACACCATATATTTT.

This clonotype came up many times. The chain employs TRBV29-1 and TRBJ1-5; TRBD1 matches at 9 bases. This CDR3 contains 15 residues. The germline V gene has CDR1 SQVTM and CDR2 ANQGSEA. V shed 6 bases, J shed 2 bases, and the junction held 8 bases outside the gene matches. The CDR3 protein is CSVQQGAGGNQPQHF. In DNA, the CDR3 is TGCAGCGTCCAACAGGGGGCGGGTGGCAATCAGCCCCAGCATTTT.

This rearrangement joins TRBV9 to TRBJ2-7; the D call may be TRBD1 or TRBD2 (5 bases each). This CDR3 region has 14 residues. CDR1 SGDLS and CDR2 YYNGEE come from the germline V gene. V lost 4 bases and J 6 bases, leaving 17 bases between the germline ends. DNA of the CDR3: TGTGCCAGCAGCTGGAGGAGTACGGGGACCGAGCAGTACTTC. Protein product: CASSWRSTGTEQYF.

The chain joins TRBV20-1 to TRBJ1-1, with D uncertain. The germline V gene has CDR1 DFQATT and CDR2 SNEGSKA (reference sequence). V was pared by 5 bases and J by 1 base, with 11 bases between. The length of the CDR3 is 13 residues. CDR3: CSAHHVRNTEAFF. Written as DNA, the CDR3 is TGCAGTGCTCACCACGTACGGAACACTGAAGCTTTCTTT.

About this clonotype itself: Just one base apart from a much larger clone, this may be a read error. This rearrangement joins TRBV5-1 to TRBJ2-1; 9 bases fit TRBD2. The CDR3 length is 16 residues. Germline CDR1 reads SGHRS; CDR2 reads YFSETQ. CDR3 coding DNA: TGCGCCAGCAGCCTCCCAACGACTAGCGGAAACAATGGGCAGTTCTTC. It codes for CASSLPTTSGNNGQFF.

V is TRBV5-1 and J is TRBJ2-3; D gene unclear. V lost 0 bases and J 9 bases, leaving 8 bases between the germline ends. The germline V gene has CDR1 SGHRS and CDR2 YFSETQ. CDR3 length equals 12 residues. CDR3 nucleotides: TGCGCCAGCAGCTTGGGGCGAAGCACGCAGTATTTT. It codes for CASSLGRSTQYF.

The chain carries TRBV15 and TRBJ1-4; D gene uncertain. The length of the CDR3 is 16 residues. V was clipped by 0 bases and J by 5 bases, with 13 bases between them. CDR1 is LNHNV, CDR2 YYDKDF, per germline (reference sequence). The CDR3 coding sequence is TGTGCCACCAGCAGAGATCGAGGCGTTATGAATGAAAAACTGTTTTTT. Translation: CATSRDRGVMNEKLFF.

This clonotype was counted at least ten times. The chain is built from TRBV6-1 and TRBJ1-2, with a tentative D call TRBD1 (6 bases). Trimming stripped 5 bases from V and 8 bases from J, with 9 bases between. The CDR3 runs 11 residues. Per the germline V gene, CDR1 is MNHNS and CDR2 is SASEGT. The CDR3 loop reads CASSKQGGYTF. The CDR3, as DNA: TGTGCCAGCAGTAAACAGGGCGGCTACACCTTC.

On this clonotype: A read error may produce the germline difference seen at one junction end. The rearrangement uses TRBV5-1 and TRBJ2-5, with D tentatively TRBD1 (6 bases). From germline, CDR1 is SGHRS and CDR2 YFSETQ. This CDR3 comprises 14 residues. Here the CDR3 reads CASCLATGQETQYF. In nucleotides, the CDR3 is TGCGCCAGCTGCTTGGCCACAGGGCAAGAGACCCAGTACTTC.

The chain couples TRBV20-1 to TRBJ2-1; 8 bases align to TRBD2. Losses at the gene ends were 5 bases for V and 5 bases for J; bases not matched to a gene: 14. There are 16 residues in the CDR3. Per the germline V gene, CDR1 is DFQATT and CDR2 is SNEGSKA (reference sequence). As DNA, the CDR3 is TGCAGTGCTCCTTTGGCGTTAGCGGGACTGAACAATGAGCAGTTCTTC. Translation: CSAPLALAGLNNEQFF.

The V gene is TRBV7-2, the J gene TRBJ2-5; D gene uncertain. Near its end, the DNA agrees better with TRBJ2-7, so the J call may be wrong. The CDR3 contains 13 residues. The germline CDR1 and CDR2 sequences are SGHTA and FQGNSA. The CDR3 reads CASSLYPRYEQYF. The CDR3 DNA is TGTGCCAGCAGCTTATATCCCCGCTACGAGCAGTACTTC.

This clonotype was seen only a few times. The chain uses TRBV5-1 and TRBJ2-6, with D tentatively TRBD1 or TRBD2 (5 bases each). Germline V lookup: CDR1 SGHRS, CDR2 YFSETQ. The CDR3 has 17 residues. The V gene lost 1 base and the J gene lost 0 bases, with 11 bases spanning the gap. CDR3 residues: CASSLLSGTSGANVLTF. CDR3 coding DNA: TGCGCCAGCAGCTTGCTTTCAGGGACCTCTGGGGCCAACGTCCTGACTTTC.

This clonotype was recorded a few times. The chain combines TRBV6-4 with TRBJ2-1; D might be TRBD1 (6 bases). V was cut by 5 bases and J by 0 bases, with 11 bases left in between. Germline CDR1 MRHNA, CDR2 SNTAGT. The CDR3 has 15 amino acids. CDR3 loop: CASSTGLGSYNEQFF. The CDR3 DNA follows: TGTGCCAGCAGTACAGGGTTAGGCTCCTACAATGAGCAGTTCTTC.

The chain has TRBV29-1 and TRBJ2-4; D unresolved. Germline CDR1 reads SQVTM; CDR2 reads ANQGSEA. Trimming pared 4 bases from V and 15 bases from J, leaving 22 bases between. The CDR3 contains 13 residues. The CDR3 bases are TGCAGCGTTGGAAGGGTTCTGGTAGAGACCCGGTACTTC. Translation: CSVGRVLVETRYF.

The genes are TRBV4-3 and TRBJ2-3; D ambiguous. The CDR3 contains 15 residues. The germline V gene has CDR1 LGHNA and CDR2 YSLEER. Trimming removed 0 bases from V and 2 bases from J, with 9 bases in between. In DNA, the CDR3 is TGCGCCAGCAGCCAAGATACCGGAAACACAGATACGCAGTATTTT. It translates to CASSQDTGNTDTQYF.

This clonotype was observed a handful of times. The chain combines TRBV7-6 with TRBJ2-3; 10 positions match TRBD1. This CDR3 contains 20 residues. Germline assignment: CDR1 SGHVS and CDR2 FNYEAQ. With 2 bases clipped from V and 4 bases from J, the junction kept 18 bases outside the gene matches. In DNA form, the CDR3 reads TGTGCCAGCAGCTTATACAACTCCTTGACGGGACAGGGGAGGCCAGATACGCAGTATTTT. It yields the protein CASSLYNSLTGQGRPDTQYF.

This clonotype was observed many times. V gene TRBV6-2 or TRBV6-3 combines with J gene TRBJ2-4; D may match TRBD1 or TRBD2 (5 bases each). The CDR3 runs to 15 residues. Deletions cut 8 bases from V and 10 bases from J, with 24 bases between. Germline V gene sequence: CDR1 MNHEY, CDR2 SVGEGT. CDR3 DNA sequence: TGTGCCAGCGAAAGTACCGGGACCACAACAAGTATTCAGTACTTC. Amino acids: CASESTGTTTSIQYF.

This clonotype was recorded a few times. The chain joins TRBV5-7 to TRBJ1-1; tentatively, D is TRBD1 (5 bases). Being an ORF, TRBV5-7 has a function that is uncertain. V lost 1 base and J lost 0, with 10 bases in between. This CDR3 is 15 amino acids long. CDR3 residues: CASSLRGWLNTEAFF. The CDR3 DNA reads as TGTGCCAGCAGCTTGCGGGGCTGGTTGAACACTGAAGCTTTCTTT.

On this clonotype: This sequence may be a read error, since a much larger clone differs from it by one base. This chain joins TRBV12-3 or TRBV12-4 and TRBJ2-7, with 7 bases that match TRBD2. The CDR3 is 15 amino acids. With V trimmed by 4 bases and J by 2 bases, 8 bases remained unmatched. The CDR3 region is CASSCFGRSPYEQYF. CDR3 sequence (DNA): TGTGCCAGCAGTTGTTTCGGGAGGTCCCCCTACGAGCAGTACTTC.

This clonotype was observed a handful of times. The chain combines TRBV3-1 with TRBJ2-6; 9 nucleotides align to TRBD1. The CDR3 consists of 20 residues. V gave up 1 base and J gave up 7 bases; unmatched junction bases: 17. Germline CDR1 LGHDT, CDR2 YNNKEL (reference sequence). DNA of the CDR3: TGTGCCAGCAGCCAAGCGTCCGGGACAGGGCCTCTCCGAAGAGCCAACGTCCTGACTTTC. It specifies CASSQASGTGPLRRANVLTF.

V and J are TRBV12-3 or TRBV12-4 and TRBJ1-1; D might be TRBD1 (6 bases). This CDR3 contains 14 residues. The ends were cut back, 5 bases at V and 0 bases at J, with 10 bases in the middle. CDR3 in DNA: TGTGCCAGCAGTCGACAGGCCATGAACACTGAAGCTTTCTTT. It codes for CASSRQAMNTEAFF.

The rearrangement uses TRBV5-5 and TRBJ2-2; TRBD1 matches 9 bases. The CDR3 has 16 amino acids. The V segment lost 4 bases and the J segment 5 bases; nucleotides outside the gene matches: 9. Germline V gene data show CDR1 as SGHKS and CDR2 as YYEKEE (reference sequence). For the CDR3, the DNA is TGTGCCAGCAGCCTCGACAGGGGGAAAATTACCGGGGAGCTGTTTTTT. This sequence encodes CASSLDRGKITGELFF.

This chain joins TRBV5-5 and TRBJ1-1; D remains ambiguous. With 3 bases removed from V and 6 bases from J, the gap between germline ends came to 21 bases. Per germline, CDR1 SGHKS and CDR2 YYEKEE (reference sequence). CDR3 size: 16 residues. The CDR3 loop is CASSSAGRRSVAEAFF. CDR3 in DNA: TGTGCCAGCAGCTCGGCCGGACGGCGCTCGGTCGCTGAAGCTTTCTTT.

J is TRBJ2-1 and V is TRBV9; D uncertain. The CDR3 runs 14 residues. CDR1 is SGDLS, CDR2 YYNGEE, per germline. V was cut by 5 bases and J by 2 bases, with 11 bases left in between. CDR3 sequence: CASSLGPPYNEQFF. The CDR3, as DNA: TGTGCCAGCAGTCTAGGTCCCCCCTACAATGAGCAGTTCTTC.

This clonotype has a handful of counts. The chain has TRBV20-1 and TRBJ2-3; TRBD1 matches 8 bases. Germline CDR1 and CDR2: DFQATT and SNEGSKA (reference sequence). V gave up 6 bases and J gave up 3 bases; unmatched junction bases: 11. The CDR3 has 15 residues. CDR3 residues: CSATPDRDGTDTQYF. The CDR3 bases are TGCAGTGCGACCCCGGACAGGGATGGGACAGATACGCAGTATTTT.

In this sample, this clonotype turned up a few times. This chain joins TRBV5-1 and TRBJ1-1; 12 bases match TRBD1. Trimming took 0 bases from V and 4 from J; bases not matched to a gene: 4. The CDR3 is 16 amino acids. The germline CDR1 and CDR2 sequences are SGHRS and YFSETQ. In DNA form, the CDR3 reads TGCGCCAGCAGCTTGGGGGGACAGGGGGCGACCACTGAAGCTTTCTTT. Encoded protein: CASSLGGQGATTEAFF. Full variable domain (remainder filled in from reference TRBV5-1 and TRBJ1-1): KAGVTQTPRYLIKTRGQQVTLSCSPISGHRSVSWYQQTPGQGLQFLFEYFSETQRNKGNFPGRFSGRQFSNSRSEMNVSTLELGDSALYLCASSLGGQGATTEAFFGQGTRLTVV.

This clonotype showed up many times. The gene calls are TRBV10-3 and TRBJ2-3, with 8 bases lining up with TRBD2. The CDR3 consists of 15 residues. Germline CDR1 is ENHRY and CDR2 is SYGVKD. After removal of 0 bases from V and 1 base from J, the junction contained 0 bases not matched to a gene. The CDR3 here is CAISESTSGTDTQYF. CDR3 DNA: TGTGCCATCAGTGAGTCGACTAGCGGCACAGATACGCAGTATTTT.

This clonotype was observed once. Given a far larger clone just one base away, this is likely a sequencing read error. This chain joins TRBV6-5 and TRBJ1-1; possible D gene TRBD1, 6 bases. V lost 6 bases and J lost 1, with 9 bases in between. The CDR3 has 13 residues. Germline V lookup: CDR1 MNHEY, CDR2 SVGAGI. CDR3 sequence reads: CASRSGQNTEAFF. The DNA of the CDR3 is TGTGCCAGCAGGTCGGGACAGAACACTGAAGCTTTCTTT.